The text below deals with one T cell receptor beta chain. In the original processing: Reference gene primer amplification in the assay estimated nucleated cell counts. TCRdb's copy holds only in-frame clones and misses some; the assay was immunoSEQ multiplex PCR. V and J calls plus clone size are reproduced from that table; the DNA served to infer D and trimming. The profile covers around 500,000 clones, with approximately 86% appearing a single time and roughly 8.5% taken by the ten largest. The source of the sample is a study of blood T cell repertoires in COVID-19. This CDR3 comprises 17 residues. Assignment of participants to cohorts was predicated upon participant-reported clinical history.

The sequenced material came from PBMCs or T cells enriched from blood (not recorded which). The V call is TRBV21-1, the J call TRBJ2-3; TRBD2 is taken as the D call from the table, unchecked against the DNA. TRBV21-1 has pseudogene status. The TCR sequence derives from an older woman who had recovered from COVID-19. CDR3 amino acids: CASSKGPTTQPTDTQYF. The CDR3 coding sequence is TGTGCCAGCAGCAAAGGTCCGACTACCCAACCCACAGATACGCAGTATTTT.